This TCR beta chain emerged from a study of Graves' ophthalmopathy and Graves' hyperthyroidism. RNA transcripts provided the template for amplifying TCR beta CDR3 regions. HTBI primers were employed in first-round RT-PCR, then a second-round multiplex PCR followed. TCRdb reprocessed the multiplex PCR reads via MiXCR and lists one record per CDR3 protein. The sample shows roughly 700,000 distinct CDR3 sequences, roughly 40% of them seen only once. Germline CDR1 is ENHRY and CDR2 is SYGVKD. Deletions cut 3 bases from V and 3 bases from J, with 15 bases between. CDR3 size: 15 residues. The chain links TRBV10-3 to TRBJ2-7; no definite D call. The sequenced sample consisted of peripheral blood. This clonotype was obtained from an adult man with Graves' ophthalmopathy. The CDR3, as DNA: TGTGCCATCAGTGAAGCGCTCGTCACTTTCTACGAGCAGTACTTC. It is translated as CAISEALVTFYEQYF.